This TCR beta chain was observed in a study of lung T cells in sarcoidosis with Löfgren's syndrome. TCRdb ran MiXCR on the reads and lists one entry per CDR3 protein. The sample lists some 20,000 distinct CDR3 sequences, 20% to 25% occurring once. This clonotype came up many times. Its target is not known. CDR1 DFQATT and CDR2 SNEGSKA come from the germline V gene (reference sequence). Trimming took 5 bases from V and 3 from J; bases not matched to a gene: 7. This CDR3 comprises 13 residues. Study-level points and caveats: TRAV12-1 preferentially paired with TRBV2, with homologous CDR3s. Löfgren's syndrome patients reportedly showed greatest TRAV12-1 and TRBV2 expansion versus controls.

This TCR derives from a human donor with sarcoidosis (Löfgren's syndrome or another form), or a control subject (not recorded which). The sequenced sample consisted of CD4+ T cells from PBMCs. This chain uses TRBV20-1 with TRBJ2-7; 7 bases are a match to TRBD1. CDR3 sequence reads: CSASRQGIYEQYF. The CDR3 coding sequence is TGCAGTGCTTCCCGACAGGGTATCTACGAGCAGTACTTC.